A single sample is the source of the 17 T cell receptor beta chains below, sequenced in a study of CD8+CD57+ T cells in acquired aplastic anemia. Findings and limits, study-wide: CD8+CD57+ cells from patients were less diverse than total CD4+ and CD8+ pools.

The authors sequenced patients whose flow cytometry had shown CD8+CD57+ cell expansion. No antigens are known for them. Genomic DNA, serving as template, underwent TCR beta VDJ and CDR3 profiling. Via MiXCR, TCRdb re-called the reads, giving one row per CDR3 protein. The sample consists of about 20,000 distinct CDR3 sequences, around 40% of them appearing once. Sequencing used CD8+CD57+ T cells sorted from PBMCs. Subset: bead-enriched CD8+CD57+ effector memory T cells from SAA patients. The receptor set was obtained from a human donor with aplastic anemia.

V is TRBV7-9 and J is TRBJ2-2; D remains ambiguous. CDR1 is SEHNR, CDR2 FQNEAQ, per germline (reference sequence). This CDR3 spans 15 amino acids. V lost 4 bases, J lost 5 bases, and 14 bases lay in between. The CDR3 loop is CASSSSTQRTGELFF. DNA for the CDR3: TGTGCCAGCAGCTCCTCGACCCAGAGGACCGGGGAGCTGTTTTTT.

This clonotype was seen a few times. J is TRBJ2-3 and V is TRBV10-3; TRBD2 is a possible D gene (6 bases). The CDR3 spans 14 residues. V lost 2 bases and J 2 bases, leaving 8 bases between the germline ends. The V gene's germline CDR1 is ENHRY and CDR2 SYGVKD. CDR3 bases: TGTGCCATCAGTGAGGGCGGGAACACAGATACGCAGTATTTT. Translating gives CAISEGGNTDTQYF.

This chain joins TRBV7-6 and TRBJ1-4; a weak D match, TRBD1 (5 bases). Deletions cut 1 base from V and 9 bases from J, with 15 bases between. The CDR3 has 15 amino acids. The germline gives CDR1 SGHVS, CDR2 FNYEAQ. CDR3 in amino acids: CASSLEAGKNKKLFF. The CDR3 coding sequence is TGTGCCAGCAGCTTAGAAGCAGGGAAAAATAAAAAACTGTTTTTT.

The table lists this clonotype with a few counts. The chain uses TRBV7-9 and TRBJ2-2; no definite D call. V was pared by 7 bases and J by 4 bases, with 4 bases between. Germline CDR1 and CDR2: SEHNR and FQNEAQ (reference sequence). There are 11 residues in the CDR3. CDR3 residues: CASTPTGELFF. The CDR3 DNA is TGTGCCAGCACCCCCACCGGGGAGCTGTTTTTT.

The table lists this clonotype with a few counts. V is TRBV5-1 and J is TRBJ2-3; perhaps TRBD1 as D (6 bases). The CDR3 runs 13 residues. Deletions cut 9 bases from V and 1 base from J, with 12 bases between. In germline, CDR1 is SGHRS, CDR2 YFSETQ. The CDR3 reads CATGAGGTDTQYF. CDR3 DNA sequence: TGCGCCACCGGGGCAGGGGGCACAGATACGCAGTATTTT.

The V call is TRBV3-1, the J call TRBJ2-7, with 8 bases identical to TRBD2. Trimming at V came to 6 bases and at J to 0 bases, leaving 7 bases not matched to a gene. The CDR3 consists of 15 residues. The germline CDR1 and CDR2 sequences are LGHDT and YNNKEL (reference sequence). The CDR3 reads CASSPLAGPSYEQYF. CDR3 coding DNA: TGTGCCAGCAGTCCTTTAGCGGGGCCCTCCTACGAGCAGTACTTC.

This chain uses TRBV6-4 with TRBJ2-3; TRBD2 might be the D (5 bases). Trimming removed 5 bases from V and 6 bases from J, with 12 bases in between. The CDR3 runs to 13 residues. Germline lookup yields CDR1 MRHNA and CDR2 SNTAGT. This CDR3 reads CASSLGPGDTQYF. The DNA for the CDR3 is TGTGCCAGCAGTCTCGGGCCGGGGGATACGCAGTATTTT.

This clonotype came up a few times. This chain links TRBV7-2 with TRBJ1-6; D might be TRBD1 (6 bases). Germline V gives CDR1 SGHTA, CDR2 FQGNSA. The CDR3 contains 15 residues. Trimming shortened V by 7 bases and J by 8 bases, and 18 bases separated the two germline ends. Here the CDR3 reads CASTIPGVRDSPLHF. In DNA form, the CDR3 reads TGTGCCAGCACTATACCAGGGGTTCGTGATTCACCCCTCCACTTT.

This chain connects TRBV12-3 or TRBV12-4 to TRBJ2-7, with TRBD2 as a possible D gene (6 bases). The CDR3 runs 16 residues. The germline V and J ends were trimmed by 7 bases and 0 bases, with 19 bases remaining between them. As DNA, the CDR3 is TGTGCCAGCACCCAAAACGTGGGAGGCCCCTCCTACGAGCAGTACTTC. Its translation: CASTQNVGGPSYEQYF.

This rearrangement joins TRBV11-2 to TRBJ1-2; unclear D gene. The CDR3 has 14 residues. The V gene's germline CDR1 is SGHAT and CDR2 FQNNGV. The ends were cut back, 5 bases at V and 2 bases at J, with 12 bases in the middle. CDR3 bases: TGTGCCAGCAGCCTGCCTGGGGAAAACTATGGCTACACCTTC. Its protein product is CASSLPGENYGYTF.

This clonotype was picked up one time. V is TRBV27 and J is TRBJ2-1; D may match TRBD1 or TRBD2 (5 bases each). CDR3 length: 15 residues. Trimming stripped 0 bases from V and 4 bases from J, with 10 bases between. Germline V gives CDR1 MNHEY, CDR2 SMNVEV (reference sequence). In DNA form, the CDR3 reads TGTGCCAGCAGTTTATCCACAGGACTTTACAATGAGCAGTTCTTC. This codes for CASSLSTGLYNEQFF.

This clonotype has more than one count but fewer than ten. The chain uses TRBV9 and TRBJ2-3, with TRBD2 identical over 8 bases. The CDR3 has 16 residues. Germline V gene lookup returns CDR1 SGDLS and CDR2 YYNGEE. Germline trimming cut 0 bases from V and 9 bases from J; bases unmatched to any gene: 12. The CDR3 DNA reads as TGTGCCAGCAGCGTAGATCGGGAGGGCCGAATCTTCACGCAGTATTTT. Translated, it gives CASSVDREGRIFTQYF.

Concerning this clonotype itself: An end of the junction differs from the germline gene, which may be a read error. The CDR3 sequence is CASRTGDRKDEKLFF. The CDR3 nucleotides are TGCGCCAGCAGGACAGGGGACAGGAAGGACGAAAAACTGTTCTTT. V is TRBV5-1 and J is TRBJ1-4; TRBD1 matches at 8 bases. Germline V CDR1 and CDR2: SGHRS, YFSETQ. This CDR3 spans 15 amino acids.

The V gene is TRBV7-9, the J gene TRBJ1-2, with 8 bases fitting TRBD1. The germline gives CDR1 SEHNR, CDR2 FQNEAQ (reference sequence). J was trimmed by 3 bases and V by 3 bases; bases with no gene match: 15. This CDR3 spans 18 amino acids. The CDR3 is CASSFSGQGGLSDYGYTF. As DNA, the CDR3 is TGTGCCAGCAGCTTTTCAGGACAGGGAGGGTTATCGGACTATGGCTACACCTTC.

In this sample, this clonotype turned up a few times. The rearrangement uses TRBV20-1 and TRBJ2-4, with D perhaps assigned TRBD1 or TRBD2 (6 bases each). Between the trimmed V and J ends, which lost 6 bases and 3 bases, there was a span of 18 bases. CDR1 DFQATT and CDR2 SNEGSKA come from the germline V gene (reference sequence). CDR3 size: 15 residues. The CDR3 here is CSADVIGGHKNIQYF. CDR3 in DNA: TGCAGTGCGGACGTGATAGGGGGGCACAAAAACATTCAGTACTTC.

This clonotype showed up many times. The rearrangement links TRBV4-1 to TRBJ1-1, with TRBD1 identical over 9 bases. J gave up 5 bases and V 1 base, and 11 bases lay outside the gene matches. The CDR3 totals 17 residues. Germline-derived CDR1 and CDR2 are MGHRA and YSYEKL. In nucleotides, the CDR3 is TGCGCCAGCAGCCAAGGGGTCTTAGGGACAGGGCGTACTGAAGCTTTCTTT. Translating it yields CASSQGVLGTGRTEAFF.

The sample holds a few counts of this clonotype. The rearrangement links TRBV7-3 to TRBJ2-7; 9 bases fit TRBD1. The CDR3 is made up of 15 amino acids. Trimming took 5 bases from V and 3 from J; bases not matched to a gene: 8. CDR1 SGHTA and CDR2 FQGTGA come from the germline V gene. CDR3 protein: CASSPGTGFGYEQYF. CDR3 nucleotides: TGTGCCAGCAGCCCCGGGACAGGGTTCGGCTACGAGCAGTACTTC. The full variable domain, completed using reference TRBV7-3 and TRBJ2-7, is GAGVSQTPSNKVTEKGKYVELRCDPISGHTALYWYRQSLGQGPEFLIYFQGTGAADDSGLPNDRFFAVRPEGSVSTLKIQRTERGDSAVYLCASSPGTGFGYEQYFGPGTRLTVT.